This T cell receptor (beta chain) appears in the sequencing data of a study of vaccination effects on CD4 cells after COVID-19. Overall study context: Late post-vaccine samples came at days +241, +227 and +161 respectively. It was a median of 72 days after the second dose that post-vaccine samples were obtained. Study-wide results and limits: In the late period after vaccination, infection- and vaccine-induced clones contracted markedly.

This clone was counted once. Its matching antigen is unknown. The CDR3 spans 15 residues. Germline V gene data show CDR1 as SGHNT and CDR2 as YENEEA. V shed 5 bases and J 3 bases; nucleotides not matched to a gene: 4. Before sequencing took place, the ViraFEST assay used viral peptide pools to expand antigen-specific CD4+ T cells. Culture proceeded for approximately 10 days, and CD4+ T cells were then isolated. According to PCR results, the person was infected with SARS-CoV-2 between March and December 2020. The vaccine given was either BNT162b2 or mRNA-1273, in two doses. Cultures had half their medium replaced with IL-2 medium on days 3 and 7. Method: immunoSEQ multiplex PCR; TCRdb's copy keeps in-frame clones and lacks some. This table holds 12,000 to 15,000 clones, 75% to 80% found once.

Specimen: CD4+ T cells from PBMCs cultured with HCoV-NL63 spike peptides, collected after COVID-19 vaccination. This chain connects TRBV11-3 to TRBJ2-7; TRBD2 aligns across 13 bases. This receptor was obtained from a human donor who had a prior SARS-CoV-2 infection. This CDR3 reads CASSTGLAGDYEQYF. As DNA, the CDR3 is TGTGCCAGCAGCACTGGACTAGCGGGGGACTACGAGCAGTACTTC.